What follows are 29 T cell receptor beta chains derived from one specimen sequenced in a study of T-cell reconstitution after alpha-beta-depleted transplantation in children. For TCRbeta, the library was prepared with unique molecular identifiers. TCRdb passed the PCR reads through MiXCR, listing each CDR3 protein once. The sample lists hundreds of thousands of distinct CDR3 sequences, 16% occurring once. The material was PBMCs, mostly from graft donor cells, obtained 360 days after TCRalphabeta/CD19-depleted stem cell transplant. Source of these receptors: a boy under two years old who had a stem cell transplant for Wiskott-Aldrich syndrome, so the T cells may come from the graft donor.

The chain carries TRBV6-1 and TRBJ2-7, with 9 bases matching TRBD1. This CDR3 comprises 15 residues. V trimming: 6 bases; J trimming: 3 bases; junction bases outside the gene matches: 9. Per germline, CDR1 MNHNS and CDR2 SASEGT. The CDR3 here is CASSAPGQGGYEQYF. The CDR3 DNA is TGTGCCAGCAGCGCACCGGGACAGGGAGGCTACGAGCAGTACTTC.

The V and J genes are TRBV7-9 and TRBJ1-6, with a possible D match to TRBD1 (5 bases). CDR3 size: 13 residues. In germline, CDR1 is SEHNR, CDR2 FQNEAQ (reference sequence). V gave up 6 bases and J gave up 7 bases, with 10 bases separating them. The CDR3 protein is CASRRDSNSPLHF. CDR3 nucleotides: TGTGCCAGCAGAAGGGACTCCAATTCACCCCTCCACTTT.

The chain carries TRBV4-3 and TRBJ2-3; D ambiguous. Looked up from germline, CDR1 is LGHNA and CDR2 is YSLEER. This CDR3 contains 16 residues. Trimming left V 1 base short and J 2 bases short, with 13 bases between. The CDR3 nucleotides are TGCGCCAGCAGCCAAGGTGAACAAATCACCACAGATACGCAGTATTTT. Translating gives CASSQGEQITTDTQYF.

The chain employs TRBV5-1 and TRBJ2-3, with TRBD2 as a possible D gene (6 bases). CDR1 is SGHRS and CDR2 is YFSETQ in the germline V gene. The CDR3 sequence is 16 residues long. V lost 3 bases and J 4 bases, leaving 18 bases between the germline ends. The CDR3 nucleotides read TGCGCCAGCAGCTGGGGACTCCGCACGCGGGCAGATACGCAGTATTTT. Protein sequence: CASSWGLRTRADTQYF.

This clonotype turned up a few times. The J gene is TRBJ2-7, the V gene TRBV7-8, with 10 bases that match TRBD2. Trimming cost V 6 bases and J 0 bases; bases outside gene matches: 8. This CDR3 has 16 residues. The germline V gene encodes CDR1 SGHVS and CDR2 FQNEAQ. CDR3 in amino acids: CASRPTSGFSSYEQYF. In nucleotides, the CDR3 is TGTGCCAGCAGACCGACTAGCGGGTTTAGCTCCTACGAGCAGTACTTC.

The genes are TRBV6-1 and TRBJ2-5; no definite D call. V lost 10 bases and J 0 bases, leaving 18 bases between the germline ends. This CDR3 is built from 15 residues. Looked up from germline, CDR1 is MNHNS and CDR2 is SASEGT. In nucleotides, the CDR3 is TGTGCCACCACTGATTCGCCTCCGTACCAAGAGACCCAGTACTTC. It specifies CATTDSPPYQETQYF.

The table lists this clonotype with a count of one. As DNA, the CDR3 is TGTGCCAGCAGTTACGGGGGGACAGGGTCGAACAATGAGCAGTTCTTC. This translates into CASSYGGTGSNNEQFF. J is TRBJ2-1 and V is TRBV6-2 or TRBV6-3, with 9 bases that match TRBD1. With 2 bases clipped from V and 5 bases from J, the junction kept 7 bases outside the gene matches. CDR1 MNHEY and CDR2 SVGEGT come from the germline V gene. CDR3 length equals 16 residues.

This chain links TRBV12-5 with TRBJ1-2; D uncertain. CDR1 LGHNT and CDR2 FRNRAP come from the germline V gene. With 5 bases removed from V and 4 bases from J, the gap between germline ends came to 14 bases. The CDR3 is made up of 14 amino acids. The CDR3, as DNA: TGTGCTAGTGGTCCTGAGGCGGGGAGCTATGGCTACACCTTC. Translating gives CASGPEAGSYGYTF.

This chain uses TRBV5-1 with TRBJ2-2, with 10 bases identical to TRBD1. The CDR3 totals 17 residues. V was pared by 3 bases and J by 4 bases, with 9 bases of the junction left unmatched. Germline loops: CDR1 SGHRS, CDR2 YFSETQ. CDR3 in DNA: TGCGCCAGCAGCTGGGGGTCCGGGACAGGGGCCACCGGGGAGCTGTTTTTT. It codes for CASSWGSGTGATGELFF.

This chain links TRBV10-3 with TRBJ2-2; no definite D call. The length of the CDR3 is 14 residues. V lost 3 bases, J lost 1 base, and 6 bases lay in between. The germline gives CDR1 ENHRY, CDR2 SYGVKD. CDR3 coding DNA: TGTGCCATCAGTGAACAGAAGAACACCGGGGAGCTGTTTTTT. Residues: CAISEQKNTGELFF.

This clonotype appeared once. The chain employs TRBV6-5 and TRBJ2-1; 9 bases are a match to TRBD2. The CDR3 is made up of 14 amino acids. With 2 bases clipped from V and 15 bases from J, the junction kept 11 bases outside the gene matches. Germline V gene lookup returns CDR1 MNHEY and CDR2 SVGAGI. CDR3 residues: CASSYEAGGPIWFF. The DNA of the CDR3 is TGTGCCAGCAGTTACGAGGCGGGAGGGCCGATCTGGTTCTTC.

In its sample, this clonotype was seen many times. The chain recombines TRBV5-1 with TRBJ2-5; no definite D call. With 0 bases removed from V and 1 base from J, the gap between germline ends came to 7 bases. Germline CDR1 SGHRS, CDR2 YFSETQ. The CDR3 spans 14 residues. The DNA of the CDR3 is TGCGCCAGCAGCTTGGACCCCTTCCAAGAGACCCAGTACTTC. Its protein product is CASSLDPFQETQYF.

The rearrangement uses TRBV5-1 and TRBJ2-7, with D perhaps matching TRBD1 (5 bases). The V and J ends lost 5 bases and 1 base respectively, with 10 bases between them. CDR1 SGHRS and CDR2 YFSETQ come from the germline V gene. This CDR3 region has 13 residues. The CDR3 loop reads CASRGASSYEQYF. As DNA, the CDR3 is TGCGCCAGCAGAGGGGCCTCGTCCTACGAGCAGTACTTC. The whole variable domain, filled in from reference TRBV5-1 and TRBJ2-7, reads KAGVTQTPRYLIKTRGQQVTLSCSPISGHRSVSWYQQTPGQGLQFLFEYFSETQRNKGNFPGRFSGRQFSNSRSEMNVSTLELGDSALYLCASRGASSYEQYFGPGTRLTVT.

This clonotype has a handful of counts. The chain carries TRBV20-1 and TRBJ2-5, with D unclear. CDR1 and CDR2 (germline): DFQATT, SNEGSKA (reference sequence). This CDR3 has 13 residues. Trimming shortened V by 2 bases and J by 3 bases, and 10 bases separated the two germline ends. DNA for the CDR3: TGCAGTGCTAGACCACGGCCCAAAGAGACCCAGTACTTC. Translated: CSARPRPKETQYF.

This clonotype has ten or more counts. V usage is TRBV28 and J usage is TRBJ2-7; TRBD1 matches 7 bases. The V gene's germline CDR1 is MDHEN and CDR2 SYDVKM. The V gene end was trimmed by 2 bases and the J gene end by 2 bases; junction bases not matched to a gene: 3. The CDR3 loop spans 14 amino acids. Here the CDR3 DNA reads TGTGCCAGCAGTTTAGTAGGGGGCGCCTACGAGCAGTACTTC. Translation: CASSLVGGAYEQYF.

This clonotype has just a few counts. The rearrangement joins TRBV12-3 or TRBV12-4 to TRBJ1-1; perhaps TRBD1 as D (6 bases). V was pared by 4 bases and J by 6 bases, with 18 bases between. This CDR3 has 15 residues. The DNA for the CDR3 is TGTGCCAGCAGTTCACAGCTCGGGAGGGGGGCTGAAGCTTTCTTT. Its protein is CASSSQLGRGAEAFF.

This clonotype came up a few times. The CDR3 DNA follows: TGTGCCAGCAGTCCCCACAGGGGAGAAGATACGCAGTATTTT. As protein: CASSPHRGEDTQYF. The rearrangement joins TRBV12-3 or TRBV12-4 to TRBJ2-3, with 7 bases that match TRBD1. This CDR3 region has 14 residues. The junction had 7 bases not matched to a gene; V was cut back by 5 bases and J by 5 bases.

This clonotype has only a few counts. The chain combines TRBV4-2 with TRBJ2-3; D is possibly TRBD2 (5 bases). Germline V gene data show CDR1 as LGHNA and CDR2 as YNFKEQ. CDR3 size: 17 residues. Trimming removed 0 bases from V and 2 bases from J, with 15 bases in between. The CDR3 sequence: CASSQDPPGAVTDTQYF. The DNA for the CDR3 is TGTGCCAGCAGCCAAGATCCGCCAGGAGCGGTCACAGATACGCAGTATTTT.

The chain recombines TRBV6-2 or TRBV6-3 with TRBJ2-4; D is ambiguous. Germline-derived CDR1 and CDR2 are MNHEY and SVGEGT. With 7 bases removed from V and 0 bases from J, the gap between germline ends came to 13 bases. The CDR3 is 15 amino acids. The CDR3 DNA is TGTGCCAGCACCGGATGGGCACTAGCCAAAAACATTCAGTACTTC. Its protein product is CASTGWALAKNIQYF.

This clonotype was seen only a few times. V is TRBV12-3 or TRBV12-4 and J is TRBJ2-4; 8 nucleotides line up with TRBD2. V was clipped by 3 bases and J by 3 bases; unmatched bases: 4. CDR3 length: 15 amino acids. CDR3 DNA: TGTGCCAGCAGTTTTAACAGCGGGGGCAAAAACATTCAGTACTTC. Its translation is CASSFNSGGKNIQYF.

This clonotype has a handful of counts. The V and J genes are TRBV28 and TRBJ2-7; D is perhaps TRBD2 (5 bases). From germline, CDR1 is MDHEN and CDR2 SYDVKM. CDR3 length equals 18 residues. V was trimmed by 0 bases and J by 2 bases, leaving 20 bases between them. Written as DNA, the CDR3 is TGTGCCAGCAGTTTATGGGCGGCCAGCGGCCCTTTGACCTACGAGCAGTACTTC. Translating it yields CASSLWAASGPLTYEQYF.

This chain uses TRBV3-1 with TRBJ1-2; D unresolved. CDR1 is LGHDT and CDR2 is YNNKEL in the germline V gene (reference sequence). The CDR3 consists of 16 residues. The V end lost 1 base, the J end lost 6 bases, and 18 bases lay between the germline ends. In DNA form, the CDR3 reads TGTGCCAGCAGCCAAGTGGGTACACTAGCGGCGCATGGCTACACCTTC. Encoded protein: CASSQVGTLAAHGYTF. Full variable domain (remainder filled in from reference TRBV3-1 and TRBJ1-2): DTAVSQTPKYLVTQMGNDKSIKCEQNLGHDTMYWYKQDSKKFLKIMFSYNNKELIINETVPNRFSPKSPDKAHLNLHINSLELGDSAVYFCASSQVGTLAAHGYTFGSGTRLTVV.

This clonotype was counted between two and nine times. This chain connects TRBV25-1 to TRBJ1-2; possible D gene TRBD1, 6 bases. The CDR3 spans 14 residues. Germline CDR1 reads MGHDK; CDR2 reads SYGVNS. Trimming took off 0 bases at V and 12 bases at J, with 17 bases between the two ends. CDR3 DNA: TGTGCCAGCAGTGAATATTGGGACATCCGTGGGCACACCTTC. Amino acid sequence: CASSEYWDIRGHTF.

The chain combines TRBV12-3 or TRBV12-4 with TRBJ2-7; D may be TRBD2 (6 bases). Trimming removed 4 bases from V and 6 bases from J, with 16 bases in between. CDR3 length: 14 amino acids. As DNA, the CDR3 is TGTGCCAGCAGTTCCCCCTTCCAGGAGGGCGAGCAGTACTTC. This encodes CASSSPFQEGEQYF.

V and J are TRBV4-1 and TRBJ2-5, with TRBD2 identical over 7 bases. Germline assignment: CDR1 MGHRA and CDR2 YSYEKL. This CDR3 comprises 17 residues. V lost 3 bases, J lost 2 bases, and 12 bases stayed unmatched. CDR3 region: CASSHPPEGTKQETQYF. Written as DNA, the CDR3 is TGCGCCAGCAGCCACCCCCCGGAGGGGACTAAACAAGAGACCCAGTACTTC.

The CDR3 nucleotides are TGTGCCAGCAGCCCCTCGACCGGGTTCGGCATTCAGTACTTC. The encoded protein is CASSPSTGFGIQYF. This chain connects TRBV7-6 to TRBJ2-4; no clear D gene. Germline V lookup: CDR1 SGHVS, CDR2 FNYEAQ. CDR3 size: 14 residues. Trimming took off 5 bases at V and 9 bases at J, with 17 bases between the two ends.

CDR3 sequence reads: CASATGINEKLFF. In DNA, the CDR3 is TGTGCCAGCGCCACAGGGATTAATGAAAAACTGTTTTTT. This chain links TRBV28 with TRBJ1-4, with TRBD1 as a possible D gene (6 bases). Trimming left V 8 bases short and J 4 bases short, with 11 bases between. The CDR3 is 13 residues long. Germline assignment: CDR1 MDHEN and CDR2 SYDVKM.

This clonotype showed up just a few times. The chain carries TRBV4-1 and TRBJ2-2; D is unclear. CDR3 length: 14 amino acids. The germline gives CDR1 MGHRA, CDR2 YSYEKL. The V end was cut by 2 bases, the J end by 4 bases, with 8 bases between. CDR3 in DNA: TGCGCCAGCAGCCAACCGCAGATCACCGGGGAGCTGTTTTTT. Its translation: CASSQPQITGELFF.

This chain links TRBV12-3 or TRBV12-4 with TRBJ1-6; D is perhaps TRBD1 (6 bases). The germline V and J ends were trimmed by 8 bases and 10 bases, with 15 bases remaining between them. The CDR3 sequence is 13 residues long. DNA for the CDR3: TGTGCCAGCCGATCGGCGACAGGCTCACCCCTCCACTTT. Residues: CASRSATGSPLHF.